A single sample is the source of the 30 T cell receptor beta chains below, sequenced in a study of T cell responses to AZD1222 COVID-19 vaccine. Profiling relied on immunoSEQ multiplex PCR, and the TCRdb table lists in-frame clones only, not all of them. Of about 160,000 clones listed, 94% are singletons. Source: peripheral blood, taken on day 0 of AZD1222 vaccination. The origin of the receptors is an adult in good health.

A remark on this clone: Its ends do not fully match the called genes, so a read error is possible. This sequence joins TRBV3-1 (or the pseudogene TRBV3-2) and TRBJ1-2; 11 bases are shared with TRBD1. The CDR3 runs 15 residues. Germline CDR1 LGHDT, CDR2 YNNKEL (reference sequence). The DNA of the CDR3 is TGTGCCAGTAGCCTACAAACTGCCGGGACAGGGGGTCGCACCTTC. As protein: CASSLQTAGTGGRTF.

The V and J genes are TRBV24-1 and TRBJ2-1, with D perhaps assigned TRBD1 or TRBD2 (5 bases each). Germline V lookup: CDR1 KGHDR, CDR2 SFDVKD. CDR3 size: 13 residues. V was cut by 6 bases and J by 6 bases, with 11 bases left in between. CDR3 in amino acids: CATSMGPRNEQFF. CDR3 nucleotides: TGTGCCACCAGTATGGGACCGCGCAATGAGCAGTTCTTC.

The DNA for the CDR3 is TGTGCCAGTAGTATTATCTCTGGAGCATCCTCTGGAAACACCATATATTTT. This gives the protein CASSIISGASSGNTIYF. The chain recombines TRBV19 with TRBJ1-3, with D uncertain. The ends were cut back, 3 bases at V and 0 bases at J, with 15 bases in the middle. The CDR3 runs 17 residues. CDR1 and CDR2 from the germline V gene are LNHDA and SQIVND (reference sequence). Full variable domain (remainder filled in from reference TRBV19 and TRBJ1-3): DGGITQSPKYLFRKEGQNVTLSCEQNLNHDAMYWYRQDPGQGLRLIYYSQIVNDFQKGDIAEGYSVSREKKESFPLTVTSAQKNPTAFYLCASSIISGASSGNTIYFGEGSWLTVV.

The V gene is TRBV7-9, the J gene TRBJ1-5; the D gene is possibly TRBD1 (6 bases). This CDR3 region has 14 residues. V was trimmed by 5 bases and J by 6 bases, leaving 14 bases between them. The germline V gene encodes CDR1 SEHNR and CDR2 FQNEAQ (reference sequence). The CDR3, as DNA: TGTGCCAGCAGCCCGGGGGGGGCCTCTCAGCCCCAGCATTTT. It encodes CASSPGGASQPQHF.

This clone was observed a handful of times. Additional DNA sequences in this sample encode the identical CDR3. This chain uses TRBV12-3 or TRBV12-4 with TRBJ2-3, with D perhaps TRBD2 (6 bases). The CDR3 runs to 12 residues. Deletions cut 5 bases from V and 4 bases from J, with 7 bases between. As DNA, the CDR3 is TGTGCCAGCAGTCGACTAGCAGATACGCAGTATTTT. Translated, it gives CASSRLADTQYF.

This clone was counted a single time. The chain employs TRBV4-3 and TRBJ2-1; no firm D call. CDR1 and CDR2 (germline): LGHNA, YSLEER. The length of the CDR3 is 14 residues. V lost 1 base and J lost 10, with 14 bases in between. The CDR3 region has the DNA TGCGCCAGCAGCCAAGTTAAAGGGATGGGAGAGCAGTTCTTC. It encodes CASSQVKGMGEQFF.

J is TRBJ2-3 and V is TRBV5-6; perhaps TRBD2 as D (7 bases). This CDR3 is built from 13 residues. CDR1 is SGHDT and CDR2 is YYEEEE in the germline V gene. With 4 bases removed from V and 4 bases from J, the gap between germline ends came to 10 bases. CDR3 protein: CASSPGGPDTQYF. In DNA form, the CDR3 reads TGTGCCAGCAGCCCGGGGGGCCCAGATACGCAGTATTTT. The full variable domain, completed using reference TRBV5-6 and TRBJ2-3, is DAGVTQSPTHLIKTRGQQVTLRCSPKSGHDTVSWYQQALGQGPQFIFQYYEEEERQRGNFPDRFSGHQFPNYSSELNVNALLLGDSALYLCASSPGGPDTQYFGPGTRLTVL.

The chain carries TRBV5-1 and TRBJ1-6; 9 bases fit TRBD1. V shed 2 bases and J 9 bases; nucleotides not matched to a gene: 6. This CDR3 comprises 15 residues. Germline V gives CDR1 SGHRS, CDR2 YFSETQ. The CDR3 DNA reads TGCGCCAGCAGCTTTGGGACAGGGATCCCTTCACCCCTCCACTTT. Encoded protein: CASSFGTGIPSPLHF. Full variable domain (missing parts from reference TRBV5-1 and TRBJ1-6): KAGVTQTPRYLIKTRGQQVTLSCSPISGHRSVSWYQQTPGQGLQFLFEYFSETQRNKGNFPGRFSGRQFSNSRSEMNVSTLELGDSALYLCASSFGTGIPSPLHFGNGTRLTVT.

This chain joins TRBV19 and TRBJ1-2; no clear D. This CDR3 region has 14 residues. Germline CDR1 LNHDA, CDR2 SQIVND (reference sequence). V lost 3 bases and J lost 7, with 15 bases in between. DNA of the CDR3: TGTGCCAGTAGTATGGGGTCTTCTCAACCTGGCTACACCTTC. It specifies CASSMGSSQPGYTF. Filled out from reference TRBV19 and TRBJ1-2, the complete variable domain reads DGGITQSPKYLFRKEGQNVTLSCEQNLNHDAMYWYRQDPGQGLRLIYYSQIVNDFQKGDIAEGYSVSREKKESFPLTVTSAQKNPTAFYLCASSMGSSQPGYTFGSGTRLTVV.

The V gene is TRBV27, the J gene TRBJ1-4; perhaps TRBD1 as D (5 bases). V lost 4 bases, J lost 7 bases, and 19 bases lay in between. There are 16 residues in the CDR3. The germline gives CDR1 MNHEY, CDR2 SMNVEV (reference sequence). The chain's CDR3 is CASSSHGGGSFEKLFF. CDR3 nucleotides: TGTGCCAGCAGTTCCCACGGGGGTGGTTCTTTTGAAAAACTGTTTTTT.

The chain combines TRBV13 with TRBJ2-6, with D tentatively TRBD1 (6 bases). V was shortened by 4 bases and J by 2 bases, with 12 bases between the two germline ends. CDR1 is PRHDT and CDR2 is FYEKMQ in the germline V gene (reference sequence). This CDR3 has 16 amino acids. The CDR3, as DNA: TGTGCCAGCAGCTACCTAACAGGGCCTGGGGCCAACGTCCTGACTTTC. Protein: CASSYLTGPGANVLTF.

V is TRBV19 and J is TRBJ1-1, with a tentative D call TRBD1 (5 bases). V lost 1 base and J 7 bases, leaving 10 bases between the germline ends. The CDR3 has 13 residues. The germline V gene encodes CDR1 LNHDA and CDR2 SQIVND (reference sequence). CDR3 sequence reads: CASSIGSQGEAFF. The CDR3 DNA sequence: TGTGCCAGTAGTATAGGGAGTCAGGGTGAAGCTTTCTTT.

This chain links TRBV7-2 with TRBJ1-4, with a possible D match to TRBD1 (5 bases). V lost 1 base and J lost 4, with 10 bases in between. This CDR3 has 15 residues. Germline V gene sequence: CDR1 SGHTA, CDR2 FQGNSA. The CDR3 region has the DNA TGTGCCAGCAGCTTAGGGGGCCTCTTTAATGAAAAACTGTTTTTT. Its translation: CASSLGGLFNEKLFF.

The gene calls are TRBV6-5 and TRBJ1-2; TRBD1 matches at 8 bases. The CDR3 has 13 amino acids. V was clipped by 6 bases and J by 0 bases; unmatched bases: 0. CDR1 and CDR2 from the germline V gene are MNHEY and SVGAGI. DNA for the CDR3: TGTGCCAGCAGGGGACAGGCTAACTATGGCTACACCTTC. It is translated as CASRGQANYGYTF.

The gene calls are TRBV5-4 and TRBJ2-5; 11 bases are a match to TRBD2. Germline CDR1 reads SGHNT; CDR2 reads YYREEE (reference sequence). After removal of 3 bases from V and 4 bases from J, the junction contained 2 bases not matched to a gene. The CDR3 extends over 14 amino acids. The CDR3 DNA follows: TGTGCCAGCAGCTCTGGGACTAGCGGAGAGACCCAGTACTTC. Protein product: CASSSGTSGETQYF.

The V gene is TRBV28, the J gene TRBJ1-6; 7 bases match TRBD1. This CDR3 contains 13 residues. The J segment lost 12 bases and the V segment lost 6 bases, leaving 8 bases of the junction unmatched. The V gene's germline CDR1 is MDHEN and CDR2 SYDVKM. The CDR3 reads CASRRLNRGPLHF. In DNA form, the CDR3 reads TGTGCCAGCAGGCGACTGAACAGGGGACCCCTCCACTTT.

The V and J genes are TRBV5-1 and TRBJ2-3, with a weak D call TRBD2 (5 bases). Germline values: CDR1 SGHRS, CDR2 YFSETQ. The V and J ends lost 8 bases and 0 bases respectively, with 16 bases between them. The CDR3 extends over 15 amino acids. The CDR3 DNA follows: TGCGCCAGTCGAACGGGAACCAGTAGCACAGATACGCAGTATTTT. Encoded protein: CASRTGTSSTDTQYF.

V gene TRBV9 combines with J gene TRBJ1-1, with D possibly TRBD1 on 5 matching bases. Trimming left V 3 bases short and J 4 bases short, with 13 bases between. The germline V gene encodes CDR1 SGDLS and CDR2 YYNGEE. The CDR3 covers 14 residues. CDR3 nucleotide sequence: TGTGCCAGCAGCGAAACCTGGGGCCTCACTGAAGCTTTCTTT. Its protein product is CASSETWGLTEAFF.

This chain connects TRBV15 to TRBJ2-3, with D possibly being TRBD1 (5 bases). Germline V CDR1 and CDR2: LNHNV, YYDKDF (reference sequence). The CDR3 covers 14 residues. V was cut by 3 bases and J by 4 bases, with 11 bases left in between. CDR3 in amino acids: CATSRGPFPDTQYF. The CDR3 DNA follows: TGTGCCACCAGCAGGGGGCCGTTCCCAGATACGCAGTATTTT.

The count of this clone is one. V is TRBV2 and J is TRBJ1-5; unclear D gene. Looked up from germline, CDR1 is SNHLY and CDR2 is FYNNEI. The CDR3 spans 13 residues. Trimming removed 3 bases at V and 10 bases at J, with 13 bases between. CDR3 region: CASSDSYIEPQHF. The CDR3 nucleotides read TGTGCCAGCAGTGACTCCTACATTGAACCCCAGCATTTT.

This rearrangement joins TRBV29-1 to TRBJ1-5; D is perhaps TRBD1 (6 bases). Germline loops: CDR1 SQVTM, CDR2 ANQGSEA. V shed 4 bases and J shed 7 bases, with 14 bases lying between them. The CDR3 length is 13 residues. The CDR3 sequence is CSVGTGGGQPQHF. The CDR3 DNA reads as TGCAGCGTTGGAACGGGGGGCGGACAGCCCCAGCATTTT.

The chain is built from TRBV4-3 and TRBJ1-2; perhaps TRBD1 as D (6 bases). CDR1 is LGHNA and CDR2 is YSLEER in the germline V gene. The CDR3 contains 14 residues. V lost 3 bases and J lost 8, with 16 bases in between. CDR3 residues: CASSQATGKWGYTF. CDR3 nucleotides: TGCGCCAGCAGCCAGGCTACAGGGAAATGGGGCTACACCTTC.

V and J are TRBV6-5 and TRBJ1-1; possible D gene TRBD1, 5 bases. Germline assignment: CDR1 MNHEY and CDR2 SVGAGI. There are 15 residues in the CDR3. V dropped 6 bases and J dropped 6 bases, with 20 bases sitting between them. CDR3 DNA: TGTGCCAGCAGGAAAGAACTCGCAGGGTATCCTGAAGCTTTCTTT. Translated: CASRKELAGYPEAFF.

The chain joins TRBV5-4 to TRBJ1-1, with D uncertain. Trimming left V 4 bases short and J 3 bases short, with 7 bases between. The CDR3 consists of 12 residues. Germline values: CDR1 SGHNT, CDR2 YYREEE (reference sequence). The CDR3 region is CASSDRDTEAFF. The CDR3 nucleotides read TGTGCCAGCAGCGACCGGGACACTGAAGCTTTCTTT.

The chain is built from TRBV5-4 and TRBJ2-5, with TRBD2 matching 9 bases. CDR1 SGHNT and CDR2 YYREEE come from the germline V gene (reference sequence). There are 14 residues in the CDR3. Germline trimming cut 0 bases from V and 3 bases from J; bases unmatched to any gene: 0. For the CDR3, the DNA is TGTGCCAGCAGCTTGGGCGGGAGGGAAGAGACCCAGTACTTC. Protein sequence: CASSLGGREETQYF.

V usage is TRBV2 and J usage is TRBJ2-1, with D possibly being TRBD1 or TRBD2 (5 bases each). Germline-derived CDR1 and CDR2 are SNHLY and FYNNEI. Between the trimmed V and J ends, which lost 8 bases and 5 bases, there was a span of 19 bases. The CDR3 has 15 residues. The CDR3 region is CASEGRAPSNNEQFF. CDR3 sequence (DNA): TGTGCCAGCGAGGGGCGGGCACCTTCAAACAATGAGCAGTTCTTC.

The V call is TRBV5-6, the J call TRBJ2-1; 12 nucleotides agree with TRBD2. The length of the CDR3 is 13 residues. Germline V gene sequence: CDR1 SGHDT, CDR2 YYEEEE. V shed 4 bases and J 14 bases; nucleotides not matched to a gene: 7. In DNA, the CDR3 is TGTGCCAGCAGCGTGACTAGCGGGAGCTTCAAGTTCTTC. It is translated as CASSVTSGSFKFF.

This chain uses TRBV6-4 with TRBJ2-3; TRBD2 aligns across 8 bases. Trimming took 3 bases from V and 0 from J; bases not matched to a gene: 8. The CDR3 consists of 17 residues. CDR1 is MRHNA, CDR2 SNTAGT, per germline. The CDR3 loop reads CASSELAEYSSTDTQYF. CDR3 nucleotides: TGTGCCAGCAGTGAACTAGCGGAATATTCTAGCACAGATACGCAGTATTTT.

In DNA, the CDR3 is TGTGCCAGCAGCCAAGATTTTCCCGATCTTTCGACAGCTTCCTACAATGAGCAGTTCTTC. It translates to CASSQDFPDLSTASYNEQFF. The chain links TRBV3-1 (or the pseudogene TRBV3-2) to TRBJ2-1; weak D call: TRBD1 (5 bases). Germline V gene data show CDR1 as LGHDT and CDR2 as YNNKEL (reference sequence). CDR3 length equals 20 residues. Between the trimmed V and J ends, which lost 0 bases and 1 base, there was a span of 22 bases.

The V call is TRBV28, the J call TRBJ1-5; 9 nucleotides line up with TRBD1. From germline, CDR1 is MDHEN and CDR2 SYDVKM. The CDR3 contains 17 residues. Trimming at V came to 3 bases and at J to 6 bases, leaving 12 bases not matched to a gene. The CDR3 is CASSFYPTGGGGQPQHF. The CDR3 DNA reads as TGTGCCAGCAGTTTCTACCCTACAGGGGGCGGGGGTCAGCCCCAGCATTTT. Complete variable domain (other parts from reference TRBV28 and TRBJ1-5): DVKVTQSSRYLVKRTGEKVFLECVQDMDHENMFWYRQDPGLGLRLIYFSYDVKMKEKGDIPEGYSVSREKKERFSLILESASTNQTSMYLCASSFYPTGGGGQPQHFGDGTRLSIL.